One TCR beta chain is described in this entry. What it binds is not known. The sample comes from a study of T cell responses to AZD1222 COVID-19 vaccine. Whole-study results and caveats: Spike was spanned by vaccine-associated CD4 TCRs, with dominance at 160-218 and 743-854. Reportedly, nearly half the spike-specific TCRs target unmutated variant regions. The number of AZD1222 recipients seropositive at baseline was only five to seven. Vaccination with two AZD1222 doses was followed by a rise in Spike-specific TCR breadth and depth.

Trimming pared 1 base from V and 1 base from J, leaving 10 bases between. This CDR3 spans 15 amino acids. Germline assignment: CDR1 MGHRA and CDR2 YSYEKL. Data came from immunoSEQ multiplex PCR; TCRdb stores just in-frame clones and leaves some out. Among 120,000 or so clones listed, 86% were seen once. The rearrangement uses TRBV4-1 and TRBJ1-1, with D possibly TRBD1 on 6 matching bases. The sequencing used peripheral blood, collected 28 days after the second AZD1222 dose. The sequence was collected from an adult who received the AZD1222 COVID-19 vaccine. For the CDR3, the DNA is TGCGCCAGCAGCCAAGTCGCGGGGGCGAACACTGAAGCTTTCTTT. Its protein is CASSQVAGANTEAFF.